These 17 T cell receptor beta chains share one sample of origin, sequenced in a study of beta chain features in type 1 diabetes. TCRB transcripts that were expressed got sequenced, as all of the isolated RNA had been reverse transcribed. The repertoire was sequenced with immunoSEQ multiplex PCR; TCRdb's copy has only in-frame clones and lacks some. This sample has about 340,000 clones, with 6.5% to 10% found just once. Sequencing was carried out using central memory CD4+ T cells from blood. These receptors were taken from a woman aged 18-30 years in good health.

V usage is TRBV29-1 and J usage is TRBJ1-2; D gene uncertain. The length of the CDR3 is 11 residues. The germline CDR1 and CDR2 sequences are SQVTM and ANQGSEA. Deletions cut 5 bases from V and 4 bases from J, with 8 bases between. The CDR3 here is CSVRDSYGYTF. Written as DNA, the CDR3 is TGCAGCGTTCGCGACTCCTATGGCTACACCTTC.

The chain is built from TRBV7-3 and TRBJ2-1; 7 bases are shared with TRBD2. CDR1 and CDR2 (germline): SGHTA, FQGTGA. This CDR3 is 14 amino acids long. J was trimmed by 5 bases and V by 2 bases; bases with no gene match: 3. CDR3 nucleotides: TGTGCCAGCAGCTTAGGACTAGGGCACAATGAGCAGTTCTTC. It translates to CASSLGLGHNEQFF.

The chain joins TRBV2 to TRBJ2-2; 8 positions match TRBD1. The length of the CDR3 is 15 residues. The trim removed 6 bases at V and 4 bases at J, leaving 7 bases unmatched. Germline CDR1 reads SNHLY; CDR2 reads FYNNEI. The CDR3 DNA follows: TGTGCCAGCAGACAGGACAGGGTGGGCACCGGGGAGCTGTTTTTT. Encoded protein: CASRQDRVGTGELFF. Full variable domain (missing parts from reference TRBV2 and TRBJ2-2): EPEVTQTPSHQVTQMGQEVILRCVPISNHLYFYWYRQILGQKVEFLVSFYNNEISEKSEIFDDQFSVERPDGSNFTLKIRSTKLEDSAMYFCASRQDRVGTGELFFGEGSRLTVL.

This clone was detected ten times or more. This chain joins TRBV5-6 and TRBJ2-1; 8 bases fit TRBD2. Germline V gene sequence: CDR1 SGHDT, CDR2 YYEEEE. The CDR3 spans 16 residues. With V trimmed by 4 bases and J by 0 bases, 6 bases remained unmatched. CDR3 region: CASSPPSGSSYNEQFF. The CDR3 nucleotides read TGTGCCAGCAGCCCCCCGAGCGGGAGCTCCTACAATGAGCAGTTCTTC.

The genes are TRBV6-6 and TRBJ2-7, with 9 positions matching TRBD2. Gene TRBJ2-1 matches the end of the DNA better, so the J call may be wrong. Germline V gives CDR1 MNHNY, CDR2 SVGAGI (reference sequence). The CDR3 runs 14 residues. The CDR3 region is CASSRLADNNEQFF. The CDR3 nucleotides are TGTGCCAGCAGTCGACTAGCGGACAACAATGAGCAGTTCTTC.

The chain carries TRBV7-9 and TRBJ2-7, with D possibly being TRBD2 (7 bases). The CDR3 has 14 residues. The V gene's germline CDR1 is SEHNR and CDR2 FQNEAQ (reference sequence). Trimming shortened V by 5 bases and J by 9 bases, and 20 bases separated the two germline ends. DNA of the CDR3: TGTGCCAGCAGCCTAACCGCGGGGGCCGGTTTGCAGTACTTC. This gives the protein CASSLTAGAGLQYF.

CDR3 DNA sequence: TGTGCCAGCAGCAGGACAGGGGCCACCTACGAGCAGTACTTC. Protein: CASSRTGATYEQYF. The rearrangement uses TRBV6-5 and TRBJ2-7; the match to TRBD1 covers 9 bases. CDR1 and CDR2 (germline): MNHEY, SVGAGI. Losses at the gene ends were 6 bases for V and 2 bases for J; bases not matched to a gene: 5. The CDR3 spans 14 residues.

This clone was recorded a few times. This chain links TRBV2 with TRBJ2-5, with 7 bases matching TRBD1. J gave up 5 bases and V 8 bases, and 2 bases lay outside the gene matches. Germline CDR1 is SNHLY and CDR2 is FYNNEI. The CDR3 consists of 11 residues. The DNA for the CDR3 is TGTGCCAGCGAGGGGGCGGAGACCCAGTACTTC. Residues: CASEGAETQYF. The entire variable domain, with the rest obtained from reference TRBV2 and TRBJ2-5, is as follows: EPEVTQTPSHQVTQMGQEVILRCVPISNHLYFYWYRQILGQKVEFLVSFYNNEISEKSEIFDDQFSVERPDGSNFTLKIRSTKLEDSAMYFCASEGAETQYFGPGTRLLVL.

The rearrangement uses TRBV5-1 and TRBJ1-1; D uncertain. Between the trimmed V and J ends, which lost 1 base and 1 base, there was a span of 14 bases. Germline assignment: CDR1 SGHRS and CDR2 YFSETQ. The CDR3 extends over 16 amino acids. CDR3 amino acids: CASSLISGETNTEAFF. DNA of the CDR3: TGCGCCAGCAGCTTGATATCTGGGGAAACGAACACTGAAGCTTTCTTT. The complete variable domain, with remaining parts taken from reference TRBV5-1 and TRBJ1-1, reads KAGVTQTPRYLIKTRGQQVTLSCSPISGHRSVSWYQQTPGQGLQFLFEYFSETQRNKGNFPGRFSGRQFSNSRSEMNVSTLELGDSALYLCASSLISGETNTEAFFGQGTRLTVV.

The sample holds many counts of this clone. J is TRBJ2-4 and V is TRBV7-3, with 7 bases matching TRBD2. Unmatched junction bases numbered 7, after V lost 6 bases and J lost 8 bases. The CDR3 extends over 13 amino acids. Germline V gene data show CDR1 as SGHTA and CDR2 as FQGTGA. The CDR3 DNA reads TGTGCCAGCAGACCGACTAGCTTCGACATTCAGTACTTC. Amino acid sequence: CASRPTSFDIQYF.

The V gene is TRBV27, the J gene TRBJ1-1; a possible D gene is TRBD1 (6 bases). Trimming stripped 0 bases from V and 0 bases from J, with 23 bases between. This CDR3 region has 20 residues. The germline V gene encodes CDR1 MNHEY and CDR2 SMNVEV (reference sequence). The CDR3, as DNA: TGTGCCAGCAGTTTATCGAACTTGTGGCCTGAGGGACAATTGAACACTGAAGCTTTCTTT. Its protein product is CASSLSNLWPEGQLNTEAFF.

There are a few counts of this clone. V gene TRBV7-2 combines with J gene TRBJ1-2; D is perhaps TRBD1 (5 bases). This CDR3 contains 15 residues. Between the trimmed V and J ends, which lost 4 bases and 2 bases, there was a span of 14 bases. Germline-derived CDR1 and CDR2 are SGHTA and FQGNSA. The chain's CDR3 is CASSSRQGGNYGYTF. Here the CDR3 DNA reads TGTGCCAGCAGCTCCCGTCAGGGAGGGAACTATGGCTACACCTTC.

This clone occurred a few times. The V and J genes are TRBV29-1 and TRBJ2-1, with 11 bases matching TRBD2. V lost 4 bases and J lost 6; bases outside the gene matches: 5. The CDR3 sequence is 14 residues long. CDR1 SQVTM and CDR2 ANQGSEA come from the germline V gene. The CDR3 DNA is TGCAGCGTTGCACTAGCGGGAGACCCCAATGAGCAGTTCTTC. Amino acid sequence: CSVALAGDPNEQFF.

This clone has only a few counts. The rearrangement uses TRBV9 and TRBJ2-1; 12 bases line up with TRBD2. After removal of 3 bases from V and 2 bases from J, the junction contained 3 bases not matched to a gene. CDR3 length equals 16 residues. Germline CDR1 SGDLS, CDR2 YYNGEE. The CDR3 DNA follows: TGTGCCAGCAGCGCTAGCGGGAGGGCCGCCTACAATGAGCAGTTCTTC. Protein: CASSASGRAAYNEQFF.

This clone has just a few counts. The chain is built from TRBV19 and TRBJ1-5, with D hard to call. V lost 2 bases, J lost 7 bases, and 12 bases lay in between. The V gene's germline CDR1 is LNHDA and CDR2 SQIVND (reference sequence). The CDR3 is 14 amino acids. The CDR3 region has the DNA TGTGCCAGTAGTATAATCGGGGTAAAGCAGCCCCAGCATTTT. It is translated as CASSIIGVKQPQHF.

This rearrangement joins TRBV7-2 to TRBJ1-3; no clear D. V was trimmed by 2 bases and J by 4 bases, leaving 12 bases between them. The CDR3 is made up of 15 amino acids. The germline gives CDR1 SGHTA, CDR2 FQGNSA. For the CDR3, the DNA is TGTGCCAGCAGCTTAAATCCGGGCTTGGGAAACACCATATATTTT. The encoded protein is CASSLNPGLGNTIYF.

This rearrangement joins TRBV7-2 to TRBJ1-5; the D gene is possibly TRBD1 (6 bases). V lost 5 bases to trimming and J lost 0 bases, with 8 bases between them. Germline CDR1 SGHTA, CDR2 FQGNSA. The CDR3 extends over 14 amino acids. This CDR3 reads CASSTGYSNQPQHF. In nucleotides, the CDR3 is TGTGCCAGCAGCACAGGGTATAGCAATCAGCCCCAGCATTTT.